Listed below are T cell receptor beta chains from one sample, sequenced in a study of cytomegalovirus exposure and HLA in healthy donors. Produced via immunoSEQ multiplex PCR; TCRdb's table is partial and in-frame only. The sample records 110,000 to 150,000 clones, roughly three quarters being singletons. The sequenced sample was PBMCs. The receptors originated from a female donor in good health and CMV-seronegative. Each CDR3 is given with its conserved first and last residue. A D gene is named only where the DNA matches it firmly. Not all rows give a size; the values are once, few, many and, for expanded clones, a class.

j_call | cdr3_length | v_call | clone_size | d_call | cdr3_nt | cdr3_aa
TRBJ2-1 | 15 | TRBV4-2 | - | TRBD1 | TGTGCCAGCAGCCGAGGACAGGGATCCGACAATGAGCAGTTCTTC | CASSRGQGSDNEQFF
TRBJ1-5 | 15 | TRBV7-2 | - | - | TGTGCCAGCAGCTTAGCTGGAAGAGCGCATCAGCCCCAGCATTTT | CASSLAGRAHQPQHF
TRBJ2-5 | 16 | TRBV27 | few | - | TGTGCCAGCAGTTTATTAGGGATTACAGGGAGGGGGACCCAGTACTTC | CASSLLGITGRGTQYF
TRBJ2-7 | 13 | TRBV5-1 | - | - | TGCGCCAGCAGCTCCTCAGGGTCCTACGAGCAGTACTTC | CASSSSGSYEQYF
TRBJ1-5 | 15 | TRBV6-1 | few | - | TGTGCCAGCAGTGAATCCCCCGGGGGCAATCAGCCCCAGCATTTT | CASSESPGGNQPQHF
TRBJ1-4 | 16 | TRBV27 | - | TRBD1 | TGTGCCAGCAGTGCAATCTGGACAGGGGGCAATGAAAAACTGTTTTTT | CASSAIWTGGNEKLFF
TRBJ2-7 | 20 | TRBV5-1 | - | TRBD1 | TGCGCCAGCAGCTTGGCTGTACTGGACAGGGGGGCTAGCGAGCGCTACGAGCAGTACTTC | CASSLAVLDRGASERYEQYF
TRBJ2-1 | 19 | TRBV19 | once | TRBD2 | TGTGCCAGTAAAGGAGAGACTAGCGGGAGGGCGAGCTCCTACAATGAGCAGTTCTTC | CASKGETSGRASSYNEQFF
TRBJ1-1 | 13 | TRBV2 | - | - | TGTGCCAGCAGTGAAACAGGAGGGACTGAAGCTTTCTTT | CASSETGGTEAFF
TRBJ1-4 | 15 | TRBV19 | - | TRBD1 | TGTGCCAGTAGTATACAGACAGGGCCTAATGAAAAACTGTTTTTT | CASSIQTGPNEKLFF
TRBJ1-1 | 17 | TRBV7-3 | once | - | TGTGCCAGCAGCTTAATTAGTATCGGGGTCGGGAACACTGAAGCTTTCTTT | CASSLISIGVGNTEAFF
TRBJ1-2 | 11 | TRBV29-1 | once | TRBD1 | TGCAGCGTCCGGGACAGGGATGGCTACACCTTC | CSVRDRDGYTF
TRBJ2-1 | 20 | TRBV5-1 | - | - | TGCGCCAGCAGCTTGAAGACAGTCCCGGCCCGGCCTGGCTCCTGGAATGAGCAGTTCTTC | CASSLKTVPARPGSWNEQFF
TRBJ1-1 | 18 | TRBV7-9 | - | - | TGTTCCAGCAGCTCTACCACCCTACTCTCGGGTTTTGGGACTGAAGCTTTCTTT | CSSSSTTLLSGFGTEAFF
TRBJ1-5 | 13 | TRBV27 | - | - | TGTGCCAGCAGTCCATATCCTAACCAGCCCCAGCATTTT | CASSPYPNQPQHF
TRBJ1-2 | 16 | TRBV29-1 | - | - | TGCAGCGTTGGGGTCCCTGAGGGGGTTTATAACTATGGCTACACCTTC | CSVGVPEGVYNYGYTF
TRBJ2-6 | 18 | TRBV5-1 | - | - | TGCGCCAGCAGAGCCGGAGTTGGCCTCTACTCTGGGGCCAACGTCCTGACTTTC | CASRAGVGLYSGANVLTF
TRBJ2-5 | 14 | TRBV2 | - | TRBD1 | TGTGCCAGCAGAGGACCAGGGGGCGGGGAGACCCAGTACTTC | CASRGPGGGETQYF
TRBJ2-4 | 17 | TRBV10-2 | few | TRBD2 | TGCGCCAGCAGTGAGCTCGGGACTAGCGTAGCCAAAAACATTCAGTACTTC | CASSELGTSVAKNIQYF
TRBJ1-3 | 13 | TRBV9 | - | - | TGTGCCAGCAGCGCGCGGGGTGAAGACACCATATATTTT | CASSARGEDTIYF
TRBJ2-1 | 16 | TRBV27 | - | TRBD2 | TGTGCCAGCAGTGATCGACTAGCGGCGATTTACAATGAGCAGTTCTTC | CASSDRLAAIYNEQFF
TRBJ1-1 | 12 | TRBV5-1 | few | TRBD1 | TGCGCCAGCAGAGACAGGGGCACTGAAGCTTTCTTT | CASRDRGTEAFF
TRBJ1-5 | 15 | TRBV30 | - | - | TGTGCCTGGAGTGTAAGGTCTGGGGGCGGGCAGCCCCAGCATTTT | CAWSVRSGGGQPQHF
TRBJ2-1 | 20 | TRBV13 | - | TRBD2 | TGTGCCAGCAGCTTAGTATCCCCTCTGAGCGGGAATCACAACTACAATGAGCAGTTCTTC | CASSLVSPLSGNHNYNEQFF
TRBJ2-5 | 14 | TRBV19 | - | TRBD1 | TGTGCCAGTAGTAGGGGACAGGTTAGGGAGACCCAGTACTTC | CASSRGQVRETQYF
TRBJ1-5 | 15 | TRBV5-6 | - | - | TGTGCCAGCAGCTTGCGGGTCTCGGGCAATCAGCCCCAGCATTTT | CASSLRVSGNQPQHF
TRBJ1-2 | 15 | TRBV4-2 | - | - | TGTGCCAGCAGCCAAGACCGGGGAGATGACTATGGCTACACCTTC | CASSQDRGDDYGYTF
TRBJ1-4 | 15 | TRBV19 | - | - | TGTGCCAGTAGCCCCGGGGGGGGCGGCTTGGTGAGCCTGTTTTTT | CASSPGGGGLVSLFF
TRBJ2-1 | 15 | TRBV19 | few | TRBD1 | TGTGCCAGTAGCGCGACAGGGGGTGGGTACAATGAGCAGTTCTTC | CASSATGGGYNEQFF
TRBJ2-7 | 15 | TRBV7-2 | - | TRBD1 | TGTGCCAGCAACATAGGGACAGCTAAATACTACGAGCAGTACTTC | CASNIGTAKYYEQYF
TRBJ2-7 | 15 | TRBV5-6 | once | - | TGTGCCAGCAGCTTGGGCCTTGATAGCTCCTACGAGCAGTACTTC | CASSLGLDSSYEQYF
TRBJ1-1 | 14 | TRBV27 | - | TRBD1 | TGTGCCAGCAGTTTCCGGACAGGGTACACTGAAGCTTTCTTT | CASSFRTGYTEAFF
TRBJ1-5 | 17 | TRBV27 | - | TRBD1 | TGTGCCAGCAGTTTTCAACAGGGGGCCCTCGGTGCTCAGCCCCAGCATTTT | CASSFQQGALGAQPQHF
TRBJ2-6 | 15 | TRBV2 | - | - | TGTGCCAGCAGTCTACAGGGCCCTGGGGCCAACGTCCTGACTTTC | CASSLQGPGANVLTF
TRBJ1-1 | 11 | TRBV5-1 | - | - | TGCGCCAGCAGCTTTGGAGGTGAAGCTTTCTTT | CASSFGGEAFF
TRBJ1-1 | 14 | TRBV7-9 | - | - | TGTGCCAGCAGCCATACGGGACAGAACACTGAAGCTTTCTTT | CASSHTGQNTEAFF
TRBJ2-7 | 21 | TRBV27 | - | TRBD2 | TGTGCCAGCAGTGCTCGACCAGGGGCCACGGGACTAGCGGGAGGAACATACGAGCAGTACTTC | CASSARPGATGLAGGTYEQYF
TRBJ1-1 | 14 | TRBV19 | - | - | TGTGCCAGTAGGCCGGTAATCCCGGGGAGTGAAGCTTTCTTT | CASRPVIPGSEAFF
TRBJ1-2 | 15 | TRBV5-6 | - | - | TGTGCCAGCAGCATCCACACCGTTCGAAACTATGGCTACCCCTTC | CASSIHTVRNYGYPF
TRBJ2-1 | 16 | TRBV28 | once | TRBD2 | TGTGCCAGCAGTTTACTTGGCGGGAGGAGCGGAGGTGAGCAGTTCTTC | CASSLLGGRSGGEQFF
TRBJ2-7 | 15 | TRBV7-9 | - | - | TGTGCCAGCAGCGCCCGACAATCCGGTCTCTACGAGCAGTACTTC | CASSARQSGLYEQYF